This is a list of T cell receptor beta chains from one sample in a study of chemoradiotherapy in HPV16-positive cancers. Some clones are missing from TCRdb's copy, which holds only in-frame ones; the method was immunoSEQ multiplex PCR. The table shows 2,500 to 3,000 clones, with 85% occurring only once. The input for sequencing was blood, taken from a patient who underwent chemoradiotherapy. Receptors originate from a human donor with HPV-associated anogenital cancer. CDR3s include the opening cysteine and the closing phenylalanine or tryptophan. The D gene is left open where the match is weak. Expanded clones are given a class, and other clones once, few, many or no size at all.

>NA|TRBJ2-2|NA|TRBV7-2
CASSPRAYGELFF
TGTGCCAGCAGCCCCAGGGCGTACGGGGAGCTGTTTTTT
>NA|TRBJ1-2|NA|TRBV29-1
CSVEAPTGGGYTF
TGCAGCGTTGAAGCCCCAACCGGTGGTGGCTACACCTTC
>NA|TRBJ1-4|NA|TRBV15
CATSRDRQGSNEKLFF
TGTGCCACCAGCAGAGATAGGCAGGGGTCGAATGAAAAACTGTTTTTT
>TRBD1|TRBJ1-4|once|TRBV30
CAWSEGQTEKLFF
TGTGCCTGGAGTGAGGGACAGACTGAAAAACTGTTTTTT
>NA|TRBJ1-1|NA|TRBV10-3
CATDTGNTEAFF
TGTGCCACAGATACAGGGAACACTGAAGCTTTCTTT
>TRBD2|TRBJ2-1|NA|TRBV14
CASSQTAGGGNGQFF
TGTGCCAGCAGCCAAACTGCGGGGGGTGGCAATGGGCAGTTCTTC
>NA|TRBJ1-1|NA|TRBV7-8
CASSLEVTEAFF
TGTGCCAGCAGCTTAGAGGTGACTGAAGCTTTCTTT
>NA|TRBJ1-1|few|TRBV30
CAWSVQRETEAFF
TGTGCCTGGAGTGTCCAGCGAGAGACTGAAGCTTTCTTT
>NA|TRBJ1-2|NA|TRBV30
CAWSVGGIVPIAYTF
TGTGCCTGGAGTGTTGGGGGTATTGTCCCTATAGCCTACACCTTC
>NA|TRBJ2-7|NA|TRBV4-3
CAGSQEIKGSIGQYF
TGCGCCGGCAGCCAAGAAATAAAGGGCTCCATCGGGCAGTACTTC
>NA|TRBJ1-6|NA|TRBV5-1
CASRSGTYDNSPLHF
TGCGCCAGCAGGTCCGGGACATATGATAATTCACCCCTCCACTTT
>NA|TRBJ1-5|NA|TRBV5-1
CASSLSGGSNQPQHF
TGCGCCAGCAGCTTGTCTGGCGGGAGCAATCAGCCCCAGCATTTT
>TRBD1|TRBJ1-1|NA|TRBV15
CATSFTGGTEAFF
TGTGCCACCAGTTTTACAGGGGGTACTGAAGCTTTCTTT
>NA|TRBJ1-3|NA|TRBV7-9
CASSLESSSGNTIYF
TGTGCCAGCAGCTTAGAATCAAGCTCTGGAAACACCATATATTTT
>NA|TRBJ2-7|NA|TRBV6-6
CASSSGPPYEQYF
TGTGCCAGCAGTTCCGGGCCCCCTTACGAGCAGTACTTC
>NA|TRBJ2-3|few|TRBV7-3
CASSLTTRTTDTQYF
TGTGCCAGCAGCTTGACGACCCGCACCACAGATACGCAGTATTTT
>TRBD1|TRBJ2-1|NA|TRBV19
CASSTRPGQGYEQFF
TGTGCCAGTAGTACAAGACCGGGACAGGGGTATGAGCAGTTCTTC